This T cell receptor (beta chain) was observed in a study of shared clonotypes between healthy human individuals. Points from the study as a whole: Naive subsets typically showed greater estimated richness than memory subsets. Rarefaction curves obtained for sorted subsets showed sequencing incomplete despite large depth.

The donors, healthy adults who were HIV-negative, had experienced no recent acute infections or vaccinations. The repertoire was sequenced with immunoSEQ multiplex PCR; TCRdb's copy has only in-frame clones and lacks some. This table holds about 600,000 clones, more than 95% found once. As concerns this clone: No antigen is known for it.

The CDR3 contains 12 residues. Germline V gene sequence: CDR1 KGHSH, CDR2 LQKENI. V was cut by 5 bases and J by 8 bases, with 12 bases left in between. The sample was naive CD4+ T cells sorted from blood. Subset given: CD45RA+ positively selected. The origin of this receptor is a woman aged 25 to 39 in good health. The rearrangement uses TRBV18 and TRBJ1-2, with D perhaps matching TRBD1 (6 bases). CDR3 nucleotides: TGTGCCAGCTCATCACAGGGCCAGGGCTACACCTTC. Its protein product is CASSSQGQGYTF.